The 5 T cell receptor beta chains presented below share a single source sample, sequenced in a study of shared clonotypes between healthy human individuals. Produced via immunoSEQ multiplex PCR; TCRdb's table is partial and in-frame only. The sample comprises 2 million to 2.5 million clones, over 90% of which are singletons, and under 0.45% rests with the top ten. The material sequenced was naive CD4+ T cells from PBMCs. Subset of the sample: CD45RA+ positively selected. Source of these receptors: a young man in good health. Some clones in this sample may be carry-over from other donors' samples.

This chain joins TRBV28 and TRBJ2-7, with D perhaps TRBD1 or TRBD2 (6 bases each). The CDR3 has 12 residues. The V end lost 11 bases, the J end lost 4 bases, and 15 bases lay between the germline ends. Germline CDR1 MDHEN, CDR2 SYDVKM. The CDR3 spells CAHGRGRYEQYF. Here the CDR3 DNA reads TGTGCCCACGGAAGGGGGAGGTACGAGCAGTACTTC.

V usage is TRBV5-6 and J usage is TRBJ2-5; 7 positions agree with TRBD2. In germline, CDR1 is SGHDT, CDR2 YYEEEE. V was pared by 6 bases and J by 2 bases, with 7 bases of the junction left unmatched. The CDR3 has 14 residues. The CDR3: CASIRLAQQETQYF. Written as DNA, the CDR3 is TGTGCCAGCATCCGACTAGCCCAACAAGAGACCCAGTACTTC.

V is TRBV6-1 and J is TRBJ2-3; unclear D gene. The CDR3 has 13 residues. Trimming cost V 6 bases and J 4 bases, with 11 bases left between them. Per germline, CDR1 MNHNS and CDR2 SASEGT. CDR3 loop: CASSPSVADTQYF. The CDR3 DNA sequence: TGTGCCAGCAGCCCATCCGTAGCAGATACGCAGTATTTT.

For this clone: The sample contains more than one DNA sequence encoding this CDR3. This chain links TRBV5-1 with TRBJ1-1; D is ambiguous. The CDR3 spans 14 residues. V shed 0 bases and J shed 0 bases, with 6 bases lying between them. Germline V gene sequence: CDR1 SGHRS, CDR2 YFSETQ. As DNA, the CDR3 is TGCGCCAGCAGCTTGGAAGCCATGAACACTGAAGCTTTCTTT. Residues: CASSLEAMNTEAFF.

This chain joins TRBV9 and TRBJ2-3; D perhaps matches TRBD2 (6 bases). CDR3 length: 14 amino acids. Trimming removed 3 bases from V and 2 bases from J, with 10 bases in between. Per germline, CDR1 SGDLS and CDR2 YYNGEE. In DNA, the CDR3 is TGTGCCAGCAGCGCCCTAGCGTACACAGATACGCAGTATTTT. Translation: CASSALAYTDTQYF. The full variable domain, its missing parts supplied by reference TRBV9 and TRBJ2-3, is DSGVTQTPKHLITATGQRVTLRCSPRSGDLSVYWYQQSLDQGLQFLIQYYNGEERAKGNILERFSAQQFPDLHSELNLSSLELGDSALYFCASSALAYTDTQYFGPGTRLTVL.